Below are 26 T cell receptor beta chains sequenced from a single sample in a study of blood T cell dynamics during melanoma immunotherapy. The method was immunoSEQ multiplex PCR; TCRdb's version includes in-frame clones alone and lacks a portion of them. The table includes more than 6,000 clones, approximately 80% detected once. Regarding time point: pre-treatment baseline. Sequencing was performed on blood, taken from a patient treated with checkpoint blockade. The receptors stem from a human donor with melanoma. Some clones in this sample may be carry-over from other donors' samples.

The chain combines TRBV9 with TRBJ2-5; possible D gene TRBD1, 6 bases. V gave up 4 bases and J gave up 0 bases, with 10 bases separating them. CDR1 is SGDLS and CDR2 is YYNGEE in the germline V gene. The CDR3 loop spans 14 amino acids. CDR3 in amino acids: CASSQGTYQETQYF. The CDR3 nucleotides are TGTGCCAGCAGCCAGGGGACGTACCAAGAGACCCAGTACTTC.

CDR3 nucleotide sequence: TGTGCCAGCACCGCGGGGCCGAACTACGAGCAGTACTTC. Translation: CASTAGPNYEQYF. The chain joins TRBV7-3 to TRBJ2-7; D may be TRBD2 (6 bases). Trimming shortened V by 7 bases and J by 3 bases, and 13 bases separated the two germline ends. Germline CDR1 reads SGHTA; CDR2 reads FQGTGA. CDR3 size: 13 residues.

V usage is TRBV30 and J usage is TRBJ2-7; 7 bases fit TRBD1. Germline V gene lookup returns CDR1 GTSNPN and CDR2 SVGIG (reference sequence). This CDR3 contains 16 residues. With V trimmed by 2 bases and J by 7 bases, 17 bases remained unmatched. The CDR3: CAWSNMGTGDLGEQYF. The DNA for the CDR3 is TGTGCCTGGAGTAATATGGGAACAGGGGATCTTGGGGAGCAGTACTTC.

This clone was seen only a few times. The J gene is TRBJ2-7, the V gene TRBV28, with 8 bases matching TRBD2. The CDR3 runs to 13 residues. V lost 6 bases, J lost 2 bases, and 3 bases stayed unmatched. Germline CDR1 reads MDHEN; CDR2 reads SYDVKM. CDR3 region: CASRGSGAYEQYF. In nucleotides, the CDR3 is TGTGCCAGCAGGGGTAGCGGGGCCTACGAGCAGTACTTC.

The gene calls are TRBV9 and TRBJ2-3; D remains ambiguous. Germline V gene lookup returns CDR1 SGDLS and CDR2 YYNGEE. This CDR3 spans 14 amino acids. Trimming shortened V by 0 bases and J by 2 bases, and 7 bases separated the two germline ends. CDR3: CASSVAVSTDTQYF. The CDR3 DNA reads as TGTGCCAGCAGCGTAGCAGTTTCCACAGATACGCAGTATTTT.

In its sample, this clone was seen once. The V call is TRBV2, the J call TRBJ2-1; 9 bases map to TRBD2. Trimming cost V 2 bases and J 4 bases; bases outside gene matches: 0. Germline CDR1 reads SNHLY; CDR2 reads FYNNEI. The CDR3 consists of 14 residues. In DNA, the CDR3 is TGTGCCAGCAGTGAACTAGCGGGATACAATGAGCAGTTCTTC. Translation gives CASSELAGYNEQFF. Together with reference TRBV2 and TRBJ2-1, the CDR3 gives the full variable domain: EPEVTQTPSHQVTQMGQEVILRCVPISNHLYFYWYRQILGQKVEFLVSFYNNEISEKSEIFDDQFSVERPDGSNFTLKIRSTKLEDSAMYFCASSELAGYNEQFFGPGTRLTVL.

This sequence joins TRBV5-6 and TRBJ1-5; no firm D call. V dropped 0 bases and J dropped 9 bases, with 10 bases sitting between them. CDR1 is SGHDT and CDR2 is YYEEEE in the germline V gene. The CDR3 is 13 amino acids. In DNA form, the CDR3 reads TGTGCCAGCAGCTTGGGAGCGAATAGGCCCCAGCATTTT. Protein product: CASSLGANRPQHF.

The rearrangement uses TRBV28 and TRBJ1-5, with D maybe TRBD1 (6 bases). This CDR3 has 15 residues. Trimming took 7 bases from V and 2 from J, leaving 15 bases between them. Germline lookup yields CDR1 MDHEN and CDR2 SYDVKM. CDR3 nucleotides: TGTGCCAGCATCCCTAGGGGGTCCGGCAATCAGCCCCAGCATTTT. Its translation is CASIPRGSGNQPQHF.

As regards this clone: The junction differs from germline at one of its ends, possibly a read error. V and J are TRBV4-1 and TRBJ2-1; 16 bases are shared with TRBD2. Germline assignment: CDR1 MGHRA and CDR2 YSYEKL. This CDR3 has 13 amino acids. The CDR3 DNA sequence: TGCGCCAGCGCCTCCGGGACTAGCGGGAGGGCCGTCTTC. Translation: CASASGTSGRAVF.

V and J are TRBV6-4 and TRBJ1-2, with 9 bases that match TRBD1. The junction had 12 bases not matched to a gene; V was cut back by 5 bases and J by 8 bases. This CDR3 is built from 15 residues. Germline lookup yields CDR1 MRHNA and CDR2 SNTAGT. In DNA form, the CDR3 reads TGTGCCAGCAGTCCCGGGACAGGGTCCGATCACGGCTACACCTTC. Protein product: CASSPGTGSDHGYTF.

The CDR3 DNA reads TGTGCCAGTAGTATTACGGGGACTAGCGGAGGTGGGTCCTACAATGAGCAGTTCTTC. This gives the protein CASSITGTSGGGSYNEQFF. J is TRBJ2-1 and V is TRBV19; TRBD2 agrees at 11 bases. Looked up from germline, CDR1 is LNHDA and CDR2 is SQIVND (reference sequence). The CDR3 spans 19 residues. V was clipped by 3 bases and J by 1 base; unmatched bases: 11.

The chain uses TRBV14 and TRBJ2-3; D gene ambiguous. V dropped 4 bases and J dropped 2 bases, with 10 bases sitting between them. The CDR3 runs 14 residues. Germline V CDR1 and CDR2: SGHDN, FVKESK. DNA of the CDR3: TGTGCCAGCAGCCCCCAGTACGCCACAGATACGCAGTATTTT. Protein: CASSPQYATDTQYF.

The chain employs TRBV18 and TRBJ1-5; possible D gene TRBD1, 5 bases. Deletions cut 5 bases from V and 3 bases from J, with 11 bases between. This CDR3 contains 14 residues. Germline assignment: CDR1 KGHSH and CDR2 LQKENI. CDR3 sequence (DNA): TGTGCCAGCTCAAATATCAGGGACAATCAGCCCCAGCATTTT. Protein sequence: CASSNIRDNQPQHF.

This sequence joins TRBV5-5 and TRBJ1-3, with no clear D. The ends were cut back, 2 bases at V and 0 bases at J, with 12 bases in the middle. Germline V CDR1 and CDR2: SGHKS, YYEKEE (reference sequence). The CDR3 contains 16 residues. CDR3 in amino acids: CASSLDRRSSGNTIYF. The CDR3 DNA follows: TGTGCCAGCAGCTTAGATAGGAGGTCCTCTGGAAACACCATATATTTT.

The chain joins TRBV5-1 to TRBJ2-3; TRBD2 agrees at 8 bases. CDR3 size: 14 residues. The J segment lost 0 bases and the V segment lost 7 bases, leaving 4 bases of the junction unmatched. Germline loops: CDR1 SGHRS, CDR2 YFSETQ. This CDR3 reads CASGIAGSTDTQYF. DNA of the CDR3: TGCGCCAGCGGAATAGCGGGGAGCACAGATACGCAGTATTTT.

This clone appeared a single time. This sequence joins TRBV4-2 and TRBJ2-3, with 10 nucleotides matching TRBD2. This CDR3 is 15 amino acids long. V gave up 9 bases and J gave up 4 bases; unmatched junction bases: 10. CDR1 is LGHNA and CDR2 is YNFKEQ in the germline V gene. The chain's CDR3 is CASSAGGLGPDTQYF. The DNA for the CDR3 is TGTGCCAGTTCAGCGGGGGGGTTAGGCCCAGATACGCAGTATTTT.

V and J are TRBV6-1 and TRBJ2-7; 10 positions agree with TRBD1. Per the germline V gene, CDR1 is MNHNS and CDR2 is SASEGT. Trimming cost V 10 bases and J 5 bases; bases outside gene matches: 11. CDR3 length: 14 residues. In DNA, the CDR3 is TGTGCCACACAAGGGGACAGGGGCATCCACGAGCAGTACTTC. It yields the protein CATQGDRGIHEQYF.

This clone was recorded a few times. The chain has TRBV9 and TRBJ1-5; perhaps TRBD1 as D (6 bases). The CDR3 is 15 residues long. V was trimmed by 0 bases and J by 4 bases, leaving 11 bases between them. The germline V gene has CDR1 SGDLS and CDR2 YYNGEE. This CDR3 is CASSVGGHQNQPQHF. CDR3 nucleotides: TGTGCCAGCAGCGTAGGGGGACACCAAAATCAGCCCCAGCATTTT. Supplemented by reference TRBV9 and TRBJ1-5, the full variable domain reads DSGVTQTPKHLITATGQRVTLRCSPRSGDLSVYWYQQSLDQGLQFLIQYYNGEERAKGNILERFSAQQFPDLHSELNLSSLELGDSALYFCASSVGGHQNQPQHFGDGTRLSIL.

This clone was counted once. The rearrangement uses TRBV2 and TRBJ1-5; the D is unclear. There are 13 residues in the CDR3. The V end lost 8 bases, the J end lost 0 bases, and 8 bases lay between the germline ends. The germline gives CDR1 SNHLY, CDR2 FYNNEI. The CDR3 loop reads CASGTDSNQPQHF. CDR3 DNA sequence: TGTGCCAGCGGCACGGATAGCAATCAGCCCCAGCATTTT. The entire variable domain, with the rest obtained from reference TRBV2 and TRBJ1-5, is as follows: EPEVTQTPSHQVTQMGQEVILRCVPISNHLYFYWYRQILGQKVEFLVSFYNNEISEKSEIFDDQFSVERPDGSNFTLKIRSTKLEDSAMYFCASGTDSNQPQHFGDGTRLSIL.

The chain has TRBV30 and TRBJ2-4, with D uncertain. Germline loops: CDR1 GTSNPN, CDR2 SVGIG (reference sequence). The V gene lost 0 bases and the J gene lost 6 bases, with 12 bases spanning the gap. This CDR3 is built from 14 residues. DNA of the CDR3: TGTGCCTGGAGTGTAGGGCCCACGGGAAACATTCAGTACTTC. Its translation: CAWSVGPTGNIQYF.

The gene calls are TRBV4-3 and TRBJ1-2; maybe TRBD1 (6 bases). Trimming stripped 0 bases from V and 4 bases from J, with 9 bases between. This CDR3 contains 14 residues. From germline, CDR1 is LGHNA and CDR2 YSLEER. The CDR3 sequence: CASSQDPGAYGYTF. For the CDR3, the DNA is TGCGCCAGCAGCCAAGATCCGGGGGCCTATGGCTACACCTTC.

In DNA form, the CDR3 reads TGTGCCAGCAGTGGACGGGACACAACCTACGAGCAGTACTTC. Translated: CASSGRDTTYEQYF. This chain connects TRBV6-1 to TRBJ2-7; D is possibly TRBD1 (6 bases). Germline V gene data show CDR1 as MNHNS and CDR2 as SASEGT. V lost 4 bases, J lost 2 bases, and 12 bases lay in between. The CDR3 runs 14 residues.

This chain links TRBV5-1 with TRBJ2-5; TRBD1 might be the D (6 bases). The length of the CDR3 is 15 residues. Germline V CDR1 and CDR2: SGHRS, YFSETQ. V lost 3 bases to trimming and J lost 7 bases, with 19 bases between them. CDR3 sequence (DNA): TGCGCCAGCAGCTCACGCAGCACAGGGCCGGGGACCCAGTACTTC. Translation: CASSSRSTGPGTQYF.

The J gene is TRBJ2-2, the V gene TRBV23-1; either TRBD1 or TRBD2 may supply D (6 bases each). TRBV23-1 is treated as an ORF (open reading frame) with a function not yet certain. The CDR3 runs 13 residues. V dropped 9 bases and J dropped 5 bases, with 13 bases sitting between them. The CDR3 DNA is TGCGCCAGAGGGGGGACCGAAACCGGGGAGCTGTTTTTT. This sequence encodes CARGGTETGELFF.

The V gene is TRBV19, the J gene TRBJ1-3; perhaps TRBD1 as D (5 bases). Per germline, CDR1 LNHDA and CDR2 SQIVND (reference sequence). The CDR3 totals 15 residues. V lost 4 bases, J lost 0 bases, and 10 bases lay in between. The CDR3 is CASSTQVYSGNTIYF. The CDR3 coding sequence is TGTGCCAGTAGTACACAGGTTTACTCTGGAAACACCATATATTTT.

The CDR3 is CASSELETANYGYTF. The CDR3 DNA reads TGTGCCAGCAGTGAACTGGAGACGGCTAACTATGGCTACACCTTC. This chain connects TRBV6-1 to TRBJ1-2; unclear D gene. The CDR3 is 15 amino acids. V lost 2 bases and J 0 bases, leaving 10 bases between the germline ends. Germline V gene lookup returns CDR1 MNHNS and CDR2 SASEGT.